A single sample gave rise to the 7 T cell receptor beta chains below, sequenced in a study of blood T cells in healthy people across ages. Then a second PCR, running about 6 to 12 cycles, was carried out with a sample-barcoded 5' primer and a J-beta primer mix. MiXCR, applied by TCRdb to the 5' RACE reads, yields one record per CDR3 protein. Found here are roughly 680,000 distinct CDR3 sequences, approximately 49% of them singletons; the top ten hold around a third. Material: blood. The receptor set was obtained from a woman in her sixties or seventies in good health.

In regard to this clonotype: A much larger clone is a single base away; this may be a read error. The chain is built from TRBV7-8 and TRBJ2-5, with a tentative D call TRBD2 (6 bases). In germline, CDR1 is SGHVS, CDR2 FQNEAQ. The CDR3 contains 14 residues. In nucleotides, the CDR3 is TGTGTCAGCACTTTGGGGGGAGTCCAAGAGACCCAGTACTTC. It specifies CVSTLGGVQETQYF.

The sample holds one count of this clonotype. This chain joins TRBV7-3 and TRBJ1-1, with D unresolved. The ends were cut back, 5 bases at V and 6 bases at J, with 13 bases in the middle. This CDR3 spans 13 amino acids. Germline V gene lookup returns CDR1 SGHTA and CDR2 FQGTGA. The CDR3 is CASSQGPLSEAFF. The CDR3 DNA reads TGTGCCAGCAGCCAAGGACCGCTCTCTGAAGCTTTCTTT.

The genes are TRBV20-1 and TRBJ2-7, with 7 bases that match TRBD2. The CDR3 loop spans 14 amino acids. The junction had 4 bases not matched to a gene; V was cut back by 0 bases and J by 2 bases. Germline CDR1 reads DFQATT; CDR2 reads SNEGSKA (reference sequence). CDR3: CSARETSATYEQYF. Written as DNA, the CDR3 is TGCAGTGCTAGAGAAACTAGCGCTACCTACGAGCAGTACTTC.

V and J are TRBV29-1 and TRBJ2-1, with D perhaps assigned TRBD1 or TRBD2 (5 bases each). The ends were cut back, 4 bases at V and 2 bases at J, with 9 bases in the middle. The CDR3 sequence is 13 residues long. Germline V gene sequence: CDR1 SQVTM, CDR2 ANQGSEA. CDR3 residues: CSVVGETYNEQFF. In DNA form, the CDR3 reads TGCAGCGTTGTAGGGGAGACCTACAATGAGCAGTTCTTC.

Turning to this clonotype: Its ends do not fully match the called genes, so a read error is possible. The chain employs TRBV12-3 or TRBV12-4 and TRBJ2-6, with D possibly TRBD1 on 5 matching bases. The CDR3 loop spans 15 amino acids. CDR3 DNA: TGTGCCAGCACCCTACAGTCCTCTGGGGCCAACGCCCTGACTTTC. Translated: CASTLQSSGANALTF.

This clonotype was picked up a small number of times. An end of the junction does not agree with germline; a read error may underlie this. This chain uses TRBV20-1 with TRBJ1-2, with a weak D call TRBD1 (5 bases). From germline, CDR1 is DFQATT and CDR2 SNEGSKA (reference sequence). The CDR3 contains 12 residues. The CDR3 loop reads CSAREEGIGYTF. The CDR3, as DNA: TGCAGTGCCAGAGAGGAGGGGATAGGCTACACCTTC.

The chain carries TRBV29-1 and TRBJ2-3, with D hard to call. Germline V gene data show CDR1 as SQVTM and CDR2 as ANQGSEA. The CDR3 spans 13 residues. The ends were cut back, 3 bases at V and 3 bases at J, with 10 bases in the middle. The CDR3 is CSVETPKTDTQYF. CDR3 sequence (DNA): TGCAGCGTTGAGACACCTAAGACAGATACGCAGTATTTT.